This T cell receptor (beta chain) comes out of a study of CD8+CD57+ T cells in acquired aplastic anemia. Study as a whole: Mean yield of DNA from sorted CD4+ and CD8+ cells was approximately 3 ug.

Flow cytometry had shown expanded CD8+CD57+ cells in the patients chosen for sequencing. Genomic DNA was employed as the template in profiling TCR beta VDJ and CDR3. MiXCR, run by TCRdb on the reads, gives a single entry per CDR3 protein. The sample has 450,000 to 550,000 distinct CDR3 sequences, around 32% seen once; the top ten hold approximately 0.82%. This clonotype was found many times. The sequence was obtained from a human donor with aplastic anemia. The source material was sorted CD4+, CD8+, or CD8+CD57+ T cells (not recorded which) from PBMCs.

The CDR3 region has the DNA TGTGCCAGTAGTATAGTACTAGCCCAAGAGACCCAGTACTTC. It is translated as CASSIVLAQETQYF. The J gene is TRBJ2-5, the V gene TRBV19; D is possibly TRBD2 (6 bases). Trimming stripped 1 base from V and 1 base from J, with 7 bases between. CDR1 and CDR2 from the germline V gene are LNHDA and SQIVND (reference sequence). This CDR3 is built from 14 residues.